The table lists the clone carrying this T cell receptor (beta chain) with a few counts. The antigen remains unidentified. The entry originates in a study of T-cell memory formation after mild COVID-19. Germline CDR1 DFQATT, CDR2 SNEGSKA (reference sequence). V was clipped by 5 bases and J by 2 bases, with 12 bases between them. The CDR3 is made up of 13 amino acids. Findings and limits, study-wide: In pre-infection memory, a portion of responding clones appeared, which suggested that cross-reactive memory joined.

The authors produced TCR alpha and TCR beta cDNA libraries with sample barcodes and UMIs by 5'RACE using constant-segment primers. TCRdb reprocessed the 5' RACE reads via MiXCR and lists one record per CDR3 protein. The sample shows around 340,000 distinct CDR3 sequences, under 25% of them seen only once. This chain joins TRBV20-1 and TRBJ1-2; a weak D match, TRBD1 (5 bases). The receptor was isolated from an adult woman who had mild COVID-19 (a few samples of this study predate the infection). Cell type and time point are not known. Material for sequencing was PBMCs or a T cell subset sorted from them (not recorded which). As DNA, the CDR3 is TGCAGTGCTCCCAGGAGGGGAAACTATGGCTACACCTTC. It translates to CSAPRRGNYGYTF.